This T cell receptor (beta chain) is from a study of identifying expanded T cells in peripheral blood. Study-wide findings and caveats: Differentially abundant clones: around 1.2 between replicates, 16.4 at around 14 days, 19 to 20 at four. Approximately two-week clone count variance significantly increased as total template count grew.

Of note for this clone: The antigen remains unidentified.

V dropped 7 bases and J dropped 0 bases, with 5 bases sitting between them. Germline V gene data show CDR1 as DFQATT and CDR2 as SNEGSKA (reference sequence). The CDR3 has 11 residues. Collection occurred without any documented infections or immune events in donors. Data came from immunoSEQ multiplex PCR; TCRdb stores just in-frame clones and leaves some out. The sample consists of around 100,000 clones, approximately 90% of them appearing once. The sequencing sample was made of blood. The chain couples TRBV20-1 to TRBJ2-3, with unresolved D. The sequence was obtained from a person aged 18 to 75 in good health. CDR3 DNA: TGCAGTGTCTTTAGCACAGATACGCAGTATTTT. This translates into CSVFSTDTQYF.